This T cell receptor beta chain emerged from a study of cytomegalovirus exposure and HLA in healthy donors. Primers included in the PCR were 60 Vbeta and 13 Jbeta primers. Some clones are missing from TCRdb's copy, which holds only in-frame ones; the method was immunoSEQ multiplex PCR. Of over 100,000 clones detected, roughly 85% appear once; the ten largest clones hold approximately 6.3%. Germline CDR1 and CDR2: LGHNA and YNFKEQ. The length of the CDR3 is 16 residues. V gave up 4 bases and J gave up 4 bases; unmatched junction bases: 7. Specimen: PBMCs. This TCR derives from a man between 60 and 70 years old in good health and CMV-seropositive. The chain is built from TRBV4-2 and TRBJ2-1; 10 bases fit TRBD1. Here the CDR3 reads CASSLWTGGKYNEQFF. CDR3 coding DNA: TGTGCCAGCAGCCTCTGGACAGGGGGAAAGTACAATGAGCAGTTCTTC.